Each of the 26 T cell receptor beta chains below was sequenced from the same sample in a study of T cells in localized non-small cell lung cancer. The table came from immunoSEQ multiplex PCR; TCRdb's copy has only in-frame clones and leaves some out. The profile shows over a thousand clones, roughly 26% of them singletons. Material: normal lung tissue next to the tumor, obtained before any cancer treatment. The receptor set was obtained from a male donor at least 60 years old with stage II lung adenocarcinoma.

This chain uses TRBV30 with TRBJ2-2; D perhaps matches TRBD2 (6 bases). The V end was cut by 8 bases, the J end by 5 bases, with 21 bases between. The CDR3 loop spans 15 amino acids. Germline assignment: CDR1 GTSNPN and CDR2 SVGIG (reference sequence). The CDR3 spells CAGSRGGAYTGELFF. The CDR3 DNA follows: TGTGCCGGATCGAGGGGAGGCGCGTATACCGGGGAGCTGTTTTTT.

V is TRBV6-8 and J is TRBJ2-1, with D possibly TRBD2 on 5 matching bases. This CDR3 has 15 amino acids. Deletions cut 1 base from V and 6 bases from J, with 13 bases between. From germline, CDR1 is MNHGY and CDR2 SAAAGT. CDR3 loop: CASSYFGGLINEQFF. Written as DNA, the CDR3 is TGTGCCAGCAGTTACTTTGGCGGGTTAATCAATGAGCAGTTCTTC.

This chain connects TRBV19 to TRBJ1-5; possible D gene TRBD1, 5 bases. V was shortened by 9 bases and J by 7 bases, with 19 bases between the two germline ends. CDR1 LNHDA and CDR2 SQIVND come from the germline V gene (reference sequence). The CDR3 contains 14 residues. The CDR3 region has the DNA TGTGCCAGCTCGATTGTCGGGGGGGACCAGCCCCAGCATTTT. This translates into CASSIVGGDQPQHF.

The rearrangement joins TRBV5-1 to TRBJ2-7; TRBD2 might be the D (5 bases). V shed 2 bases and J shed 1 base, with 10 bases lying between them. The CDR3 consists of 14 residues. Germline lookup yields CDR1 SGHRS and CDR2 YFSETQ. The CDR3 coding sequence is TGCGCCAGCAGCTTTGGAGTAGCGTCCTACGAGCAGTACTTC. Protein product: CASSFGVASYEQYF.

In this sample, this clone turned up a few times. The rearrangement uses TRBV11-3 and TRBJ2-7, with 7 positions matching TRBD2. The V and J ends lost 1 base and 3 bases, in that order; junction bases with no gene match: 6. Per germline, CDR1 SGHNT and CDR2 YENEEA. This CDR3 contains 15 residues. The CDR3 here is CASSLVGGSIYEQYF. In nucleotides, the CDR3 is TGTGCCAGCAGCTTAGTTGGCGGGAGTATCTACGAGCAGTACTTC. Combining the CDR3 with reference TRBV11-3 and TRBJ2-7 gives the whole variable domain EAGVVQSPRYKIIEKKQPVAFWCNPISGHNTLYWYLQNLGQGPELLIRYENEEAVDDSQLPKDRFSAERLKGVDSTLKIQPAELGDSAVYLCASSLVGGSIYEQYFGPGTRLTVT.

This clone ranks as medium-sized. The CDR3 protein is CASSLVEWVLANYGYTF. The CDR3 DNA follows: TGTGCCAGCAGCTTAGTCGAGTGGGTTTTAGCTAACTATGGCTACACCTTC. The chain uses TRBV11-3 and TRBJ1-2; D is uncertain. CDR1 and CDR2 (germline): SGHNT, YENEEA. V lost 1 base, J lost 0 bases, and 15 bases lay in between. The CDR3 length is 17 residues.

The gene calls are TRBV18 and TRBJ2-2; the D call may be TRBD1 or TRBD2 (5 bases each). Germline CDR1 reads KGHSH; CDR2 reads LQKENI. The CDR3 is 14 residues long. V was trimmed by 2 bases and J by 3 bases, leaving 7 bases between them. The CDR3 protein is CASSPRGDTGELFF. The CDR3 region has the DNA TGTGCCAGCTCACCAAGAGGGGACACCGGGGAGCTGTTTTTT.

J is TRBJ2-1 and V is TRBV5-1; 13 bases line up with TRBD2. V dropped 2 bases and J dropped 5; count of bases not matched to a gene: 16. From germline, CDR1 is SGHRS and CDR2 YFSETQ. CDR3 size: 20 residues. CDR3 DNA sequence: TGCGCCAGCAGCTTCCTTGGACTAGCGGGAGTTGACGCCAGAGACAATGAGCAGTTCTTC. This sequence encodes CASSFLGLAGVDARDNEQFF.

This chain links TRBV19 with TRBJ2-3, with 7 bases aligning to TRBD1. CDR1 and CDR2 (germline): LNHDA, SQIVND (reference sequence). This CDR3 has 15 residues. Losses at the gene ends were 8 bases for V and 0 bases for J; bases not matched to a gene: 8. This CDR3 is CASGDSSSSTDTQYF. The DNA for the CDR3 is TGTGCCAGTGGGGACAGTTCTTCTAGCACAGATACGCAGTATTTT.

This clone was picked up one time. This rearrangement joins TRBV5-1 to TRBJ2-5; 8 bases fit TRBD1. The CDR3 contains 16 residues. Germline V gene lookup returns CDR1 SGHRS and CDR2 YFSETQ. After removal of 3 bases from V and 1 base from J, the junction contained 8 bases not matched to a gene. The CDR3 DNA follows: TGCGCCAGCAGCTGGAGGACAGGGTGGGCCCAAGAGACCCAGTACTTC. Its protein product is CASSWRTGWAQETQYF.

This clone was detected a few times. The rearrangement links TRBV8-2 to TRBJ1-5; the D call TRBD1 from the table was never checked on the DNA. TRBV8-2 is termed a pseudogene. The CDR3 runs 15 residues. DNA of the CDR3: TGTGCCAGCAGCCCCCGCAGGGGGCAAAGTCAGCCCCAGCATTTT. Protein: CASSPRRGQSQPQHF.

The rearrangement joins TRBV11-3 to TRBJ2-2; no firm D call. Germline V lookup: CDR1 SGHNT, CDR2 YENEEA. This CDR3 spans 15 amino acids. V dropped 1 base and J dropped 2 bases, with 8 bases sitting between them. Here the CDR3 reads CASSLGTLNTGELFF. CDR3 bases: TGTGCCAGCAGCTTAGGGACGTTAAACACCGGGGAGCTGTTTTTT.

This chain joins TRBV18 and TRBJ1-5; TRBD1 agrees at 8 bases. This CDR3 is built from 15 residues. V was pared by 4 bases and J by 3 bases, with 5 bases of the junction left unmatched. Germline V lookup: CDR1 KGHSH, CDR2 LQKENI. CDR3 in DNA: TGTGCCAGCTCACTGACAGGGGCGGTCAATCAGCCCCAGCATTTT. Its protein product is CASSLTGAVNQPQHF.

In this sample, this clone turned up a few times. This chain uses TRBV9 with TRBJ1-1; tentatively, D is TRBD1 (6 bases). The CDR3 covers 14 residues. Germline-derived CDR1 and CDR2 are SGDLS and YYNGEE. Deletions cut 4 bases from V and 4 bases from J, with 14 bases between. The CDR3 loop reads CASSNLQGSTEAFF. CDR3 nucleotide sequence: TGTGCCAGCAGCAACTTACAGGGTTCCACTGAAGCTTTCTTT.

The gene calls are TRBV28 and TRBJ2-3; 10 bases fit TRBD2. V dropped 6 bases and J dropped 3; count of bases not matched to a gene: 9. CDR1 and CDR2 (germline): MDHEN, SYDVKM. The CDR3 totals 16 residues. CDR3 amino acids: CASSTIAGGGTDTQYF. The CDR3 DNA sequence: TGTGCCAGCAGCACCATAGCGGGAGGAGGGACAGATACGCAGTATTTT.

The sample holds a few counts of this clone. The genes are TRBV9 and TRBJ2-7, with TRBD2 matching 14 bases. The germline V gene has CDR1 SGDLS and CDR2 YYNGEE. After removal of 3 bases from V and 6 bases from J, the junction contained 2 bases not matched to a gene. This CDR3 region has 14 residues. The chain's CDR3 is CASSEGLAGGEQYF. As DNA, the CDR3 is TGTGCCAGCAGCGAAGGACTAGCGGGAGGCGAGCAGTACTTC.

There are a few counts of this clone. The chain links TRBV6-7 to TRBJ1-1; no clear D gene. TRBV6-7 is filed as an ORF, its function uncertain. The CDR3 has 11 amino acids. Trimming left V 5 bases short and J 5 bases short, with 6 bases between. The DNA for the CDR3 is TGTGCCAGCAGTCTAGGGACTGAAGCTTTCTTT. Translating it yields CASSLGTEAFF.

This clone came up a few times. The genes are TRBV19 and TRBJ1-1, with 10 bases that match TRBD1. Trimming at V came to 6 bases and at J to 6 bases, leaving 10 bases not matched to a gene. The CDR3 covers 15 residues. From germline, CDR1 is LNHDA and CDR2 SQIVND (reference sequence). CDR3 residues: CASSEPGQGRPEAFF. The CDR3 region has the DNA TGTGCCAGTAGCGAACCGGGACAGGGGCGGCCTGAAGCTTTCTTT.

This clone appeared a few times. The V call is TRBV6-8, the J call TRBJ1-3; 9 nucleotides agree with TRBD1. Germline V lookup: CDR1 MNHGY, CDR2 SAAAGT. The CDR3 extends over 18 amino acids. After removal of 4 bases from V and 0 bases from J, the junction contained 10 bases not matched to a gene. CDR3 amino acids: CASSSQGASLYSGNTIYF. For the CDR3, the DNA is TGTGCCAGCAGTTCACAGGGGGCTTCACTGTACTCTGGAAACACCATATATTTT.

The chain carries TRBV6-7 and TRBJ1-4; D gene uncertain. TRBV6-7 is noted as an ORF with a role that remains uncertain. The CDR3 length is 15 residues. V was shortened by 5 bases and J by 10 bases, with 20 bases between the two germline ends. The CDR3 protein is CASSEAPFSSGKLFF. The DNA for the CDR3 is TGTGCCAGCAGTGAAGCTCCGTTCTCCTCCGGAAAACTGTTTTTT.

Within the sample, this clone is large. This sequence joins TRBV18 and TRBJ2-1; TRBD1 might be the D (5 bases). In germline, CDR1 is KGHSH, CDR2 LQKENI. V gave up 5 bases and J gave up 3 bases, with 11 bases separating them. This CDR3 contains 14 residues. The CDR3 reads CASSYTGYYNEQFF. The CDR3 DNA sequence: TGTGCCAGCTCATATACAGGTTACTACAATGAGCAGTTCTTC.

This clone was found a few times. The chain combines TRBV6-7 with TRBJ1-2; possible D gene TRBD1, 5 bases. TRBV6-7 falls under the ORF class, with uncertain function. This CDR3 comprises 11 residues. Trimming pared 5 bases from V and 7 bases from J, leaving 8 bases between. CDR3 bases: TGTGCCAGCAGTCGGACAATTGGCTACACCTTC. Its protein is CASSRTIGYTF.

This clone was seen a handful of times. The chain joins TRBV19 to TRBJ1-1, with TRBD1 as a possible D gene (5 bases). Germline V gene lookup returns CDR1 LNHDA and CDR2 SQIVND (reference sequence). Trimming pared 5 bases from V and 1 base from J, leaving 8 bases between. The CDR3 loop spans 13 amino acids. The DNA of the CDR3 is TGTGCCAGTAGTGCAGGGAGGAACACTGAAGCTTTCTTT. Translation gives CASSAGRNTEAFF.

This clone has only a few counts. The chain links TRBV11-3 to TRBJ1-2, with 8 positions matching TRBD1. V lost 5 bases to trimming and J lost 2 bases; unmatched junction nucleotides: 7. The germline V gene has CDR1 SGHNT and CDR2 YENEEA. There are 15 residues in the CDR3. CDR3 amino acids: CASSPWDRPNYGYTF. The CDR3 nucleotides read TGTGCCAGCAGCCCCTGGGACAGGCCCAACTATGGCTACACCTTC.

The chain is built from TRBV28 and TRBJ1-2, with D tentatively TRBD1 (5 bases). The CDR3 has 13 amino acids. Germline-derived CDR1 and CDR2 are MDHEN and SYDVKM. The V gene lost 10 bases and the J gene lost 2 bases, with 14 bases spanning the gap. The CDR3 here is CATGTRSNYGYTF. CDR3 sequence (DNA): TGTGCCACCGGGACGAGGTCAAACTATGGCTACACCTTC.

The chain carries TRBV18 and TRBJ2-1; TRBD2 matches 8 bases. The V segment lost 2 bases and the J segment 1 base; nucleotides outside the gene matches: 1. There are 15 residues in the CDR3. Germline V lookup: CDR1 KGHSH, CDR2 LQKENI. The CDR3 here is CASSPGGRSYNEQFF. Written as DNA, the CDR3 is TGTGCCAGCTCACCAGGCGGGAGGTCCTACAATGAGCAGTTCTTC.